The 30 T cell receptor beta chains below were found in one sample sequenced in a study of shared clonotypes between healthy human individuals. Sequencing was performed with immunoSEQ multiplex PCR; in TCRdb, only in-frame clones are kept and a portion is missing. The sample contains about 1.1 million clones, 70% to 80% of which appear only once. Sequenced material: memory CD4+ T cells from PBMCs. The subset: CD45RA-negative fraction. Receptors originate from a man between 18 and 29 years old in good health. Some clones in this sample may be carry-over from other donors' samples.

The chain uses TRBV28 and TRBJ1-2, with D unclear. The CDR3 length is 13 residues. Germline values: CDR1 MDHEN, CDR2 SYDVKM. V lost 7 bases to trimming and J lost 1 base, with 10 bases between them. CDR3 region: CASNTPLNYGYTF. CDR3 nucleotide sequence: TGTGCCAGCAACACCCCTCTTAACTATGGCTACACCTTC.

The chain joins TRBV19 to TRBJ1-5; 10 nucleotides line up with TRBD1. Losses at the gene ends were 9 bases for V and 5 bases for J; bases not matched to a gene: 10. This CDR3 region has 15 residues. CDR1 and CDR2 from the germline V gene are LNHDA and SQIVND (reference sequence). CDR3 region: CASSGGDRGHQPQHF. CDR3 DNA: TGTGCCAGCAGCGGGGGGGACAGGGGCCATCAGCCCCAGCATTTT.

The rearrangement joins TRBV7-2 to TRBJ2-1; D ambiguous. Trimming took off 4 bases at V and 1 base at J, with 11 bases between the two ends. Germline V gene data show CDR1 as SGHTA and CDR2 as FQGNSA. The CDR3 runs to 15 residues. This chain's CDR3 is CASSSGSESYNEQFF. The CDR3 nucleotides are TGTGCCAGCAGCTCTGGCTCAGAATCCTACAATGAGCAGTTCTTC.

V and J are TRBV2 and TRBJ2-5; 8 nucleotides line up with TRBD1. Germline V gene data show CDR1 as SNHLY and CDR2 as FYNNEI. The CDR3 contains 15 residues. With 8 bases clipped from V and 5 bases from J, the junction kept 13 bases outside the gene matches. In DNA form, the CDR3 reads TGTGCCAGCGGTACAAGTCAGGGGGCGGGGGAGACCCAGTACTTC. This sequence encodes CASGTSQGAGETQYF.

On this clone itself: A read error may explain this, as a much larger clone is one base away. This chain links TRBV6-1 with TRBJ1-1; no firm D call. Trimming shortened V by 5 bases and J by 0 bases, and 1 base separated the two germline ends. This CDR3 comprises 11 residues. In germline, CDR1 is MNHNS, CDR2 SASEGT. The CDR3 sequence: CASSMNTEAFF. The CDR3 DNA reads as TGTGCCAGCAGTATGAACACTGAAGCTTTCTTT.

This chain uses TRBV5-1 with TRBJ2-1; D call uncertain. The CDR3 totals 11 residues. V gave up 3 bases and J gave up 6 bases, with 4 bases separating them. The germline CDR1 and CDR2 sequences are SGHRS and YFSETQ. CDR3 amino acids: CASSYLNEQFF. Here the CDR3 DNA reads TGCGCCAGCAGCTACCTCAATGAGCAGTTCTTC.

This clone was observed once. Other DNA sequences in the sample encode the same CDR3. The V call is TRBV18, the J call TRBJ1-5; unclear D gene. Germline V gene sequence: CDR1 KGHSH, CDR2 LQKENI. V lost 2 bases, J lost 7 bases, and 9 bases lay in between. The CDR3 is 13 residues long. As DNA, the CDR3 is TGTGCCAGCTCACCATTAGCGGACCAGCCCCAGCATTTT. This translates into CASSPLADQPQHF.

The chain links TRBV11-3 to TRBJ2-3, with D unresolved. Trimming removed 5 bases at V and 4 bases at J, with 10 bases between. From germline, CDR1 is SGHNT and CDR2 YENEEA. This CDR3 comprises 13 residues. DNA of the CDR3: TGTGCCAGCAGCGGTCCTTGGGCAGATACGCAGTATTTT. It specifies CASSGPWADTQYF.

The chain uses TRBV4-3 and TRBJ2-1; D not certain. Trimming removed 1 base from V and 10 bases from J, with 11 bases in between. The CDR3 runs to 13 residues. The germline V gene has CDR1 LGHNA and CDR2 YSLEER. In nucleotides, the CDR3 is TGCGCCAGCAGCCAAGGGAATTGGTTGGAGCAGTTCTTC. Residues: CASSQGNWLEQFF.

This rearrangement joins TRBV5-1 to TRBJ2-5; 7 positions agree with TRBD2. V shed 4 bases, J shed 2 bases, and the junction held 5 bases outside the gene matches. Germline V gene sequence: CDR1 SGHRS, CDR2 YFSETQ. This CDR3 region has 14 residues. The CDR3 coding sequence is TGCGCCAGCAGCGTGGGACTAACACAAGAGACCCAGTACTTC. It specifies CASSVGLTQETQYF.

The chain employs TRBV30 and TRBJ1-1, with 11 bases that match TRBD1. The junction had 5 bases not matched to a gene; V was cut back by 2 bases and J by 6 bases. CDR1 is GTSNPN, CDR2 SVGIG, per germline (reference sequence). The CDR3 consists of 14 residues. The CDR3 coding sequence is TGTGCCTGGAGTCTAGGACAGGGGGCCTCTGAAGCTTTCTTT. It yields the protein CAWSLGQGASEAFF.

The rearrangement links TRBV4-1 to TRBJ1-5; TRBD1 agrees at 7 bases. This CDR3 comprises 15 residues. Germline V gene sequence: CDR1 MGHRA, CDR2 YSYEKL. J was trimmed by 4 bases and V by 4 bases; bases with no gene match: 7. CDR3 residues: CASSPRTGGNQPQHF. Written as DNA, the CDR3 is TGCGCCAGCAGCCCACGGACAGGAGGGAATCAGCCCCAGCATTTT.

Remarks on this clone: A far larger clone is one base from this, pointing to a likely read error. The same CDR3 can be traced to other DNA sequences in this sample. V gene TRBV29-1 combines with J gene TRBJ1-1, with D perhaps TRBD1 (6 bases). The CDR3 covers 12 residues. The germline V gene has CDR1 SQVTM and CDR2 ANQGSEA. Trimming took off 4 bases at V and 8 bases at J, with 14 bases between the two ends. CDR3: CSVAGAGAEAFF. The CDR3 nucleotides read TGCAGCGTTGCGGGCGCAGGGGCCGAAGCTTTCTTT.

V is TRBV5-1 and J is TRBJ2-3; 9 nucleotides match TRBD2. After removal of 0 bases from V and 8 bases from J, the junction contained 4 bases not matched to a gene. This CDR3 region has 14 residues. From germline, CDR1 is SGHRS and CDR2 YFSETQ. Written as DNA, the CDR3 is TGCGCCAGCAGCTTGGTAGCGGGAGAGGGTACGCAGTATTTT. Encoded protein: CASSLVAGEGTQYF.

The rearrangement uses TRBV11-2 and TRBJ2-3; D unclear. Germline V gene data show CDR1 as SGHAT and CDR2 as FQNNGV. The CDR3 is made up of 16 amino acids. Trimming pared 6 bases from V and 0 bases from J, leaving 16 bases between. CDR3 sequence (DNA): TGTGCCAGCAGACCCCATCGGGCTATGAGCACAGATACGCAGTATTTT. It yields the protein CASRPHRAMSTDTQYF. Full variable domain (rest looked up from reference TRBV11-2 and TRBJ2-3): EAGVAQSPRYKIIEKRQSVAFWCNPISGHATLYWYQQILGQGPKLLIQFQNNGVVDDSQLPKDRFSAERLKGVDSTLKIQPAKLEDSAVYLCASRPHRAMSTDTQYFGPGTRLTVL.

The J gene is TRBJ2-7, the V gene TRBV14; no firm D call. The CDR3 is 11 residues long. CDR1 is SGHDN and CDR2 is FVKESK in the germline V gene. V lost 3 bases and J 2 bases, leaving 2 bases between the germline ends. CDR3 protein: CASSQTYEQYF. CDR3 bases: TGTGCCAGCAGCCAGACCTACGAGCAGTACTTC.

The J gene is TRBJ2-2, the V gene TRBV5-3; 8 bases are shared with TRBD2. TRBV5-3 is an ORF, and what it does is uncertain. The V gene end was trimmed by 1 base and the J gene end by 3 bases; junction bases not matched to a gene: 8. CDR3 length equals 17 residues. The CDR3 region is CARSLFLPGGHTGELFF. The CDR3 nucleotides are TGTGCCAGAAGCTTGTTTCTACCGGGAGGGCACACCGGGGAGCTGTTTTTT.

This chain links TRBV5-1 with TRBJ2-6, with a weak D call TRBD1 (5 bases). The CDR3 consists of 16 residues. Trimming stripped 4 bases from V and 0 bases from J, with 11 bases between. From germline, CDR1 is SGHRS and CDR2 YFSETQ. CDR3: CASSPTASSGANVLTF. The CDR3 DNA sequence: TGCGCCAGCAGCCCGACAGCGAGCTCTGGGGCCAACGTCCTGACTTTC.

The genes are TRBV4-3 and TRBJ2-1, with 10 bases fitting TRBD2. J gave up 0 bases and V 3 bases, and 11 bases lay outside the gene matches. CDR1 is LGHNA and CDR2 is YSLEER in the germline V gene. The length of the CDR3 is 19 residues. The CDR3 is CASSHSTSGAPSSYNEQFF. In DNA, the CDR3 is TGCGCCAGCAGCCATAGTACTAGCGGGGCCCCGAGCTCCTACAATGAGCAGTTCTTC.

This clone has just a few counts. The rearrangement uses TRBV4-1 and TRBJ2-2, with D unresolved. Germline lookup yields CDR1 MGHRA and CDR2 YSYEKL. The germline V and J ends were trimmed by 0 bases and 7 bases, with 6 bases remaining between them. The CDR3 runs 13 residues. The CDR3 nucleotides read TGCGCCAGCAGCCAAGAGGACGGCGGGGAGCTGTTTTTT. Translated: CASSQEDGGELFF.

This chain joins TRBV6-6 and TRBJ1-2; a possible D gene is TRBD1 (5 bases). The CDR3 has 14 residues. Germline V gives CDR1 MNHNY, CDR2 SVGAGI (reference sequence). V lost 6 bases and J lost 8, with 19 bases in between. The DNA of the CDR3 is TGTGCCAGCAGCTCTACCCAGGGCGGGACCGGCTACACCTTC. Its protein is CASSSTQGGTGYTF.

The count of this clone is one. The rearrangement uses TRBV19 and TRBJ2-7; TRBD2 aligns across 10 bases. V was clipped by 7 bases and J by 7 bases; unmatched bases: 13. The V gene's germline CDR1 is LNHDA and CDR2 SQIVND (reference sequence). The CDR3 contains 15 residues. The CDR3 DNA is TGTGCCAGTACCCCCTTAGCGGGAGGAAAAGGAGAGCAGTACTTC. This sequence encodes CASTPLAGGKGEQYF.

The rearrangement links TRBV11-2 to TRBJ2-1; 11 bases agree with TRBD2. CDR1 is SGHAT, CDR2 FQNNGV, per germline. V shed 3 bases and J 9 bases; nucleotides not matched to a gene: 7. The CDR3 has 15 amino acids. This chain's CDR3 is CASSFTSGSIGEQFF. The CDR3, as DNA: TGTGCCAGCAGCTTTACTAGCGGGAGTATAGGTGAGCAGTTCTTC.

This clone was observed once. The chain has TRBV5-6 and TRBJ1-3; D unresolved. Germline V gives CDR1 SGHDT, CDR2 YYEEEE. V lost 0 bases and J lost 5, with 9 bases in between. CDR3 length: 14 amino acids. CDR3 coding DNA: TGTGCCAGCAGCTTGGCGGTTGGGAGAAACACCATATATTTT. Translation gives CASSLAVGRNTIYF. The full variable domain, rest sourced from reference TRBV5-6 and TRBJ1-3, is DAGVTQSPTHLIKTRGQQVTLRCSPKSGHDTVSWYQQALGQGPQFIFQYYEEEERQRGNFPDRFSGHQFPNYSSELNVNALLLGDSALYLCASSLAVGRNTIYFGEGSWLTVV.

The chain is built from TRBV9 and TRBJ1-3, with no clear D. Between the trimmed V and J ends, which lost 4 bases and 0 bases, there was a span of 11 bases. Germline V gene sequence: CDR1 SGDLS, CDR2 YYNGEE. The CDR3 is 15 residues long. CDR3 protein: CASSLRYSSGNTIYF. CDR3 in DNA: TGTGCCAGCAGCCTAAGGTACAGCTCTGGAAACACCATATATTTT.

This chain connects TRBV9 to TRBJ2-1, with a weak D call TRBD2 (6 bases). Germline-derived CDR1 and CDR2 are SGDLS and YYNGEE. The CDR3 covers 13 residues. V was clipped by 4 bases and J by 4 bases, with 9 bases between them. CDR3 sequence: CASSTGEYNEQFF. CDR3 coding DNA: TGTGCCAGCAGCACGGGGGAATACAATGAGCAGTTCTTC.

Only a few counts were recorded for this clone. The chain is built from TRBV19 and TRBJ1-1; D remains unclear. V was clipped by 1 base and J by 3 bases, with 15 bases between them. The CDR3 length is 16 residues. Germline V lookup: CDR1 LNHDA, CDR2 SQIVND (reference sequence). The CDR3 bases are TGTGCCAGTAGTATAGTTCGCCCCGCGGTGTACACTGAAGCTTTCTTT. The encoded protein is CASSIVRPAVYTEAFF.

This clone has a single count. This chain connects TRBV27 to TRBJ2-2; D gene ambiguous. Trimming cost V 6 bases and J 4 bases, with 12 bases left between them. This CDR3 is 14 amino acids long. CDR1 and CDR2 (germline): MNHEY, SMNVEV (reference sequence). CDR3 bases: TGTGCCAGCAGGGTTCGGATGGCCACCGGGGAGCTGTTTTTT. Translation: CASRVRMATGELFF.

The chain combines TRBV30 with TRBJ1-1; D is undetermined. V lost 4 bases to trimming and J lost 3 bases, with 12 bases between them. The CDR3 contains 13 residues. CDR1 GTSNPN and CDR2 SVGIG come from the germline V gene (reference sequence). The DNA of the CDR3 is TGTGCCTGGACCGCGACTTTGGACACTGAAGCTTTCTTT. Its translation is CAWTATLDTEAFF.

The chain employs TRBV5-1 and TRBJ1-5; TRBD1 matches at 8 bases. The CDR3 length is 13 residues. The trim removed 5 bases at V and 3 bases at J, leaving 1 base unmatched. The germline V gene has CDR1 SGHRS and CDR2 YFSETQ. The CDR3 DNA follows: TGCGCCAGCAGGACAGGGGACAATCAGCCCCAGCATTTT. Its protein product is CASRTGDNQPQHF.